This TCR beta chain was identified in a study of T cell repertoires in cytomegalovirus infection. Looking at the study overall: CMV epitopes, recently identified HLA-C-restricted and well-studied HLA-B-restricted, were used.

As to this clonotype: Its antigen is currently unknown.

Deletions cut 2 bases from V and 3 bases from J, with 10 bases between. Germline V gene sequence: CDR1 SGHTA, CDR2 FQGTGA. The CDR3 loop spans 14 amino acids. TCRdb reanalysed the reads using MiXCR and keeps one entry per CDR3 protein. This table holds about 52,000 distinct CDR3 sequences, around 19% found once. The receptor comes from a human donor in good health (CMV status not recorded). Some clones in this sample may be carry-over from other donors' samples. The chain recombines TRBV7-3 with TRBJ1-2; tentatively, D is TRBD1 (6 bases). Source: CD8+ T cells from cultured PBMCs, taken from culture after CMV antigen stimulation. In nucleotides, the CDR3 is TGTGCCAGCAGCTTATCCGGGGGCGACTATGGCTACACCTTC. Amino acids: CASSLSGGDYGYTF.